The clone carrying this T cell receptor (beta chain) was observed a few times. This entry belongs to a study of blood T cell repertoires in COVID-19. Across the study: Samples of COVID-19 (acute and convalescent) were obtained from the United States, Italy and Spain. Sources were T cells, B-cell-depleted T cells, or PBMCs; the material itself was cDNA or gDNA.

The CDR3 contains 17 residues. The germline V gene has CDR1 SGHDN and CDR2 FVKESK. The V gene lost 1 base and the J gene lost 4 bases, with 19 bases spanning the gap. Original analysis: Estimation of nucleated cell counts was performed using reference gene primer amplification. Profiling relied on immunoSEQ multiplex PCR, and the TCRdb table lists in-frame clones only, not all of them. V, J and clone size derive from that table, while D and trimming were established from the DNA sequence. The sample lists fewer than 300,000 clones; approximately 90% were seen once. Seattle's enrolled individuals joined amid active infection and were then monitored longitudinally.

This TCR was sampled from a woman aged 30 to 39 with COVID-19, enrolled during active disease. Sequencing input: peripheral blood. The chain carries TRBV14 and TRBJ1-1, with D possibly TRBD1 on 6 matching bases. CDR3 amino acids: CASSQAAGNRATTEAFF. CDR3 coding DNA: TGTGCCAGCAGCCAAGCCGCTGGAAACAGGGCGACCACTGAAGCTTTCTTT.